The clone carrying this TCR beta chain has a handful of counts. TCRdb re-called clones from the PCR reads using MiXCR. The table lists 5,400 or so clones, about 30% of them singletons. This sample is part of a study of metastatic and nonmetastatic thyroid tumors. No treatment had been given to any patient before thyroid surgery. This TCR came from a female donor with papillary thyroid cancer or a benign thyroid nodule (not recorded which). Some clones in this sample may be carry-over from other donors' samples. Sample: adjacent normal tissue.

In DNA, the CDR3 is TGCAGTGCTAGAGACATCGGGGGTCGATCCTACGAGCAGTACTTC. This translates into CSARDIGGRSYEQYF. J is TRBJ2-7 and V is TRBV20-1, with D perhaps TRBD2 (6 bases). With 0 bases removed from V and 1 base from J, the gap between germline ends came to 13 bases. Per germline, CDR1 DFQATT and CDR2 SNEGSKA (reference sequence). CDR3 length: 15 amino acids.